This entry is about one TCR beta chain. This sample was included in a study of early T cells in non-severe SARS-CoV-2 infection. This CDR3 comprises 13 residues. V lost 0 bases, J lost 8 bases, and 8 bases lay in between. The V gene's germline CDR1 is MGHRA and CDR2 YSYEKL. MiXCR, run by TCRdb on the 5' RACE reads, gives a single entry per CDR3 protein. The sample yields around 50,000 distinct CDR3 sequences, 12% seen once. The sample was whole blood. This chain links TRBV4-1 with TRBJ2-1, with unresolved D. The receptor was isolated from an adult who was a healthcare worker with PCR-confirmed SARS-CoV-2 infection or an uninfected control (not recorded which). The CDR3 sequence: CASSQDPRDEQFF. The CDR3 DNA sequence: TGCGCCAGCAGCCAAGATCCCCGGGATGAGCAGTTCTTC.